These 8 T cell receptor beta chains originate from one sample sequenced in a study of OX40 agonist ivuxolimab in advanced cancers. TCRdb's table, derived via immunoSEQ multiplex PCR, lists solely in-frame clones and lacks some. The table lists approximately 54,000 clones, 80% to 95% of them singletons. Source: CD4+ or CD8+ T cells sorted from blood, taken in a trial of the OX40 agonist ivuxolimab. All receptors derive from an adult with an advanced solid tumor such as melanoma, head and neck, liver or kidney cancer.

A word on this clone: A junction end diverges from the germline sequence, so it may reflect a read error. J is TRBJ2-2 and V is TRBV7-7; the D gene is possibly TRBD2 (6 bases). The CDR3 sequence is 14 residues long. CDR1 and CDR2 from the germline V gene are SSHAT and FNYEAQ (reference sequence). The CDR3 loop is CASRAGFTTGELFF. CDR3 nucleotide sequence: TGTGCTAGCAGGGCGGGATTCACAACCGGGGAGCTGTTTTTT.

The chain is built from TRBV9 and TRBJ2-6; D may be TRBD1 or TRBD2 (5 bases each). Trimming pared 4 bases from V and 0 bases from J, leaving 17 bases between. This CDR3 contains 18 residues. The germline V gene encodes CDR1 SGDLS and CDR2 YYNGEE. CDR3 amino acids: CASSPSGSPSSGANVLTF. In DNA, the CDR3 is TGTGCCAGCAGCCCGTCAGGGAGTCCCAGCTCTGGGGCCAACGTCCTGACTTTC.

This chain joins TRBV7-3 and TRBJ2-2; D gene uncertain. Trimming removed 1 base at V and 1 base at J, with 4 bases between. The V gene's germline CDR1 is SGHTA and CDR2 FQGTGA. The CDR3 runs to 14 residues. CDR3 in amino acids: CASSLRGNTGELFF. CDR3 nucleotides: TGTGCCAGCAGCTTAAGAGGGAACACCGGGGAGCTGTTTTTT.

The J gene is TRBJ2-7, the V gene TRBV5-1; the D is unclear. V was clipped by 1 base and J by 0 bases, with 11 bases between them. The CDR3 is 15 residues long. Germline V gives CDR1 SGHRS, CDR2 YFSETQ. The CDR3 region has the DNA TGCGCCAGCAGCTTGCTAGAATCTAGCTCCTACGAGCAGTACTTC. Translated: CASSLLESSSYEQYF.

The chain uses TRBV7-3 and TRBJ2-2; D gene unclear. Germline CDR1 SGHTA, CDR2 FQGTGA. The germline V and J ends were trimmed by 8 bases and 1 base, with 5 bases remaining between them. CDR3 size: 12 residues. In DNA, the CDR3 is TGTGCCAGCCGGCTGAACACCGGGGAGCTGTTTTTT. Amino acids: CASRLNTGELFF.

The rearrangement joins TRBV6-1 to TRBJ2-7, with a tentative D call TRBD2 (5 bases). The germline V and J ends were trimmed by 6 bases and 9 bases, with 15 bases remaining between them. The CDR3 is 12 residues long. Germline V gives CDR1 MNHNS, CDR2 SASEGT. The CDR3 DNA reads TGTGCCAGCAGCCTCGGGGTCCGGAGGCAGTACTTC. It codes for CASSLGVRRQYF.

This rearrangement joins TRBV5-6 to TRBJ2-7; tentative D call: TRBD2 (7 bases). CDR3 size: 15 residues. Trimming took 3 bases from V and 3 from J, leaving 16 bases between them. CDR1 SGHDT and CDR2 YYEEEE come from the germline V gene. CDR3 amino acids: CASSSGGGYYYEQYF. In DNA form, the CDR3 reads TGTGCCAGCAGCTCGGGGGGCGGATACTACTACGAGCAGTACTTC.

The chain has TRBV4-1 and TRBJ1-1, with D unresolved. This CDR3 is built from 14 residues. Germline CDR1 is MGHRA and CDR2 is YSYEKL. The germline V and J ends were trimmed by 1 base and 0 bases, with 6 bases remaining between them. CDR3 in DNA: TGCGCCAGCAGCCAAGGGGCAGTGAACACTGAAGCTTTCTTT. Protein: CASSQGAVNTEAFF.